What follows are 20 T cell receptor beta chains derived from one specimen sequenced in a study of spatial heterogeneity in lung cancer. Each CDR3 protein gets one entry after TCRdb re-called the 5' RACE reads with MiXCR. The sample consists of about 14,000 distinct CDR3 sequences, about 9.4% of them appearing once. As for time point: sample taken at primary tumor resection. Unsorted samples of tumor, nontumor lung or frozen PBMC had their whole RNA sequenced. The material sequenced was PBMCs, taken at surgery. These receptors were taken from a male donor with early-stage non-small cell lung cancer.

In its sample, this clonotype is medium-sized. The chain combines TRBV27 with TRBJ2-7, with D possibly matching TRBD2 (6 bases). The CDR3 is 15 amino acids. The germline V gene encodes CDR1 MNHEY and CDR2 SMNVEV (reference sequence). The ends were cut back, 1 base at V and 4 bases at J, with 14 bases in the middle. CDR3: CASSLFGGVRYEQYF. For the CDR3, the DNA is TGTGCCAGCAGTTTATTCGGGGGAGTTCGGTACGAGCAGTACTTC.

In this sample, this clonotype is medium-sized. In DNA, the CDR3 is TGTGCCAGCAGCCTCGAACGGGAAGCTTTCTTT. Amino acid sequence: CASSLEREAFF. The chain carries TRBV7-8 and TRBJ1-1; D unclear. This CDR3 is 11 amino acids long. The germline V and J ends were trimmed by 5 bases and 8 bases, with 9 bases remaining between them. Germline V gene sequence: CDR1 SGHVS, CDR2 FQNEAQ.

This clonotype was recorded at least ten times. The chain joins TRBV7-2 to TRBJ2-1, with TRBD2 identical over 8 bases. Unmatched junction bases numbered 15, after V lost 1 base and J lost 4 bases. The CDR3 has 19 residues. Germline V CDR1 and CDR2: SGHTA, FQGNSA. CDR3 sequence reads: CASSLVPDFSSGPYNEQFF. CDR3 DNA sequence: TGTGCCAGCAGCTTAGTCCCTGACTTCTCTAGCGGGCCTTACAATGAGCAGTTCTTC.

This clonotype was seen ten or more times. The chain uses TRBV5-1 and TRBJ2-3; TRBD1 matches 7 bases. This CDR3 is built from 15 residues. CDR1 and CDR2 (germline): SGHRS, YFSETQ. After removal of 2 bases from V and 0 bases from J, the junction contained 3 bases not matched to a gene. The CDR3 coding sequence is TGCGCCAGCAGCTTAGGGGGCACTAGCACAGATACGCAGTATTTT. Its translation: CASSLGGTSTDTQYF.

The sample holds many counts of this clonotype. The V gene is TRBV25-1, the J gene TRBJ2-7; 8 nucleotides line up with TRBD2. The CDR3 loop spans 14 amino acids. In germline, CDR1 is MGHDK, CDR2 SYGVNS. V trimming: 6 bases; J trimming: 6 bases; junction bases outside the gene matches: 10. The CDR3: CASSRAGDGPEQYF. As DNA, the CDR3 is TGTGCCAGCAGCAGAGCGGGAGACGGTCCCGAGCAGTACTTC.

This clonotype was observed many times. The chain joins TRBV29-1 to TRBJ2-7; a possible D gene is TRBD2 (6 bases). This CDR3 contains 13 residues. CDR1 and CDR2 (germline): SQVTM, ANQGSEA. Trimming cost V 3 bases and J 4 bases, with 13 bases left between them. The CDR3 loop is CSVDVGGEYEQYF. The CDR3 region has the DNA TGCAGCGTTGATGTGGGGGGTGAATACGAGCAGTACTTC.

There are many counts of this clonotype. V gene TRBV28 combines with J gene TRBJ2-1; D might be TRBD1 (6 bases). CDR3 length: 15 residues. Germline CDR1 reads MDHEN; CDR2 reads SYDVKM. The germline V and J ends were trimmed by 4 bases and 7 bases, with 17 bases remaining between them. The CDR3 DNA sequence: TGTGCCAGCAGTTCCACAGGGTACTCCGGGAATGAGCAGTTCTTC. It encodes CASSSTGYSGNEQFF.

Ten or more counts support this clonotype. The chain combines TRBV4-1 with TRBJ1-2; unclear D gene. V was clipped by 4 bases and J by 10 bases, with 16 bases between them. Germline V gene lookup returns CDR1 MGHRA and CDR2 YSYEKL. The length of the CDR3 is 13 residues. The CDR3 is CASSPSSGEFYTF. CDR3 DNA sequence: TGCGCCAGCAGCCCCTCCTCCGGGGAGTTCTACACCTTC.

This clonotype was seen repeatedly, ten times or more. The chain links TRBV6-1 to TRBJ1-5; 11 bases are shared with TRBD1. This CDR3 region has 16 residues. Germline values: CDR1 MNHNS, CDR2 SASEGT. The junction had 5 bases not matched to a gene; V was cut back by 0 bases and J by 7 bases. The CDR3 protein is CASSEAWTGGEQPQHF. The CDR3 DNA follows: TGTGCCAGCAGTGAAGCCTGGACAGGGGGCGAACAGCCCCAGCATTTT.

The table lists this clonotype with many counts. This chain links TRBV24-1 with TRBJ2-3; 7 bases align to TRBD2. CDR3 length: 14 residues. Germline V lookup: CDR1 KGHDR, CDR2 SFDVKD. Unmatched junction bases numbered 5, after V lost 4 bases and J lost 5 bases. The CDR3 DNA sequence: TGTGCCACCAGTGAAAGCGGGATGGGAGATACGCAGTATTTT. Amino acids: CATSESGMGDTQYF.

By proportion, this clonotype is medium-sized. V usage is TRBV18 and J usage is TRBJ2-2, with D maybe TRBD1 (5 bases). Germline CDR1 KGHSH, CDR2 LQKENI. CDR3 length equals 16 residues. Trimming stripped 4 bases from V and 1 base from J, with 13 bases between. As DNA, the CDR3 is TGTGCCAGCTCACGCCCCCAGGGAAGGAACACCGGGGAGCTGTTTTTT. Translation: CASSRPQGRNTGELFF.

This clonotype has ten or more counts. This chain joins TRBV2 and TRBJ1-4; D ambiguous. The CDR3 is made up of 15 amino acids. Germline values: CDR1 SNHLY, CDR2 FYNNEI. Trimming left V 6 bases short and J 2 bases short, with 13 bases between. The CDR3 is CASSPLDKTNEKLFF. CDR3 in DNA: TGTGCCAGCAGCCCTCTTGACAAGACTAATGAAAAACTGTTTTTT.

The chain carries TRBV6-4 and TRBJ2-3, with TRBD1 as a possible D gene (6 bases). The CDR3 contains 13 residues. Germline CDR1 is MRHNA and CDR2 is SNTAGT. The V and J ends lost 2 bases and 6 bases respectively, with 9 bases between them. The CDR3 DNA sequence: TGTGCCAGCAGTGACGGGGGCCCCGATACGCAGTATTTT. As protein: CASSDGGPDTQYF.

This clonotype was recorded at least ten times. The chain carries TRBV7-8 and TRBJ2-5; 7 bases align to TRBD2. V shed 3 bases, J shed 3 bases, and the junction held 4 bases outside the gene matches. Germline CDR1 reads SGHVS; CDR2 reads FQNEAQ. CDR3 length: 14 residues. CDR3 region: CASSLGTTKETQYF. In DNA, the CDR3 is TGTGCCAGCAGCTTGGGGACTACTAAAGAGACCCAGTACTTC.

This clonotype came up many times. The rearrangement joins TRBV7-2 to TRBJ2-7, with D possibly being TRBD2 (6 bases). CDR1 SGHTA and CDR2 FQGNSA come from the germline V gene. Trimming left V 4 bases short and J 3 bases short, with 13 bases between. The length of the CDR3 is 14 residues. CDR3 coding DNA: TGTGCCAGCAGCTCCGGACTACCCAACTACGAGCAGTACTTC. Amino acids: CASSSGLPNYEQYF. Full variable domain (rest looked up from reference TRBV7-2 and TRBJ2-7): GAGVSQSPSNKVTEKGKDVELRCDPISGHTALYWYRQSLGQGLEFLIYFQGNSAPDKSGLPSDRFSAERTGGSVSTLTIQRTQQEDSAVYLCASSSGLPNYEQYFGPGTRLTVT.

This clonotype was counted at least ten times. The V and J genes are TRBV5-5 and TRBJ2-3, with D tentatively TRBD1 or TRBD2 (5 bases each). The CDR3 spans 14 residues. V shed 0 bases and J shed 1 base, with 6 bases lying between them. The germline CDR1 and CDR2 sequences are SGHKS and YYEKEE (reference sequence). The CDR3 here is CASSLAGRTDTQYF. The CDR3 DNA reads as TGTGCCAGCAGCTTGGCGGGGCGCACAGATACGCAGTATTTT.

This clonotype was detected ten times or more. V is TRBV6-6 and J is TRBJ2-7, with D possibly matching TRBD2 (6 bases). This CDR3 has 13 amino acids. V lost 2 bases to trimming and J lost 5 bases, with 10 bases between them. The germline CDR1 and CDR2 sequences are MNHNY and SVGAGI (reference sequence). CDR3 loop: CASSYPQRDEQYF. In DNA, the CDR3 is TGTGCCAGCAGTTACCCCCAGCGGGACGAGCAGTACTTC.

CDR3 in amino acids: CASREGMRTGELFF. CDR3 coding DNA: TGTGCCAGCAGGGAGGGCATGAGGACTGGGGAGCTGTTTTTT. The J gene is TRBJ2-2, the V gene TRBV6-2 or TRBV6-3; D possibly corresponds to TRBD2 (6 bases). The germline CDR1 and CDR2 sequences are MNHEY and SVGEGT. V was pared by 6 bases and J by 8 bases, with 16 bases between. This CDR3 contains 14 residues.

This clonotype has a count of ten or more. The chain couples TRBV11-2 to TRBJ1-5; no definite D call. Germline V gene data show CDR1 as SGHAT and CDR2 as FQNNGV. V was trimmed by 1 base and J by 4 bases, leaving 5 bases between them. The CDR3 has 13 residues. In nucleotides, the CDR3 is TGTGCCAGCAGCTTAGGAGCTAATCAGCCCCAGCATTTT. Residues: CASSLGANQPQHF. Together with reference TRBV11-2 and TRBJ1-5, the CDR3 gives the full variable domain: EAGVAQSPRYKIIEKRQSVAFWCNPISGHATLYWYQQILGQGPKLLIQFQNNGVVDDSQLPKDRFSAERLKGVDSTLKIQPAKLEDSAVYLCASSLGANQPQHFGDGTRLSIL.

This clonotype appeared many times. The rearrangement joins TRBV7-9 to TRBJ2-2, with TRBD2 matching over 7 bases. The CDR3 is 15 residues long. CDR1 SEHNR and CDR2 FQNEAQ come from the germline V gene (reference sequence). Trimming removed 8 bases from V and 1 base from J; junction bases left unmatched: 7. The CDR3 loop reads CASPSGLQNTGELFF. CDR3 nucleotide sequence: TGTGCCAGCCCCTCGGGACTACAGAACACCGGGGAGCTGTTTTTT.